This TCR beta chain is drawn from a study of cytomegalovirus exposure and HLA in healthy donors. Whole-study results and caveats: In terms of immune exposure information, only CMV serostatus was available. What was likely a sequencing artifact was a cluster of highly shared sequence variants.

PCR used 60 Vbeta primers and 13 Jbeta primers. Here immunoSEQ multiplex PCR was the method, and the copy in TCRdb shows in-frame clones only, minus some. The specimen's table records over 100,000 clones. Donors had nominal health at sampling but likely had unrecorded immune exposures. Notes on this clone: Its specificity is not known.

V lost 5 bases, J lost 0 bases, and 19 bases lay in between. The V gene's germline CDR1 is MNHEY and CDR2 SMNVEV (reference sequence). The CDR3 runs to 17 residues. Sequencing was carried out using PBMCs. The chain couples TRBV27 to TRBJ1-2; possibly TRBD1 for D (6 bases). This sequence was found in a man between 18 and 35 years old in good health and CMV-seronegative. The CDR3 spells CASSMGPAGVANYGYTF. The CDR3 nucleotides are TGTGCCAGCAGTATGGGGCCGGCAGGGGTGGCTAACTATGGCTACACCTTC.